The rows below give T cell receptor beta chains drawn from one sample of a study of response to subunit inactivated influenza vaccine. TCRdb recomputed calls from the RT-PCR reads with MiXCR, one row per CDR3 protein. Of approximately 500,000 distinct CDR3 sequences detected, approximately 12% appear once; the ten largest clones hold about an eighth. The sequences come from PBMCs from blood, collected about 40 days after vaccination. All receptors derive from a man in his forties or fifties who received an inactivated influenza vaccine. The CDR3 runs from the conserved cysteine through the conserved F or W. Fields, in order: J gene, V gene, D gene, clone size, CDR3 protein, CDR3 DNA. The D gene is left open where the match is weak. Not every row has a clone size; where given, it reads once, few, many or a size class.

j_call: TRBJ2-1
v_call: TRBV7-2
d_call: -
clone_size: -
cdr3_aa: CASSSRLLYEQFF
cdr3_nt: TGTGCCAGCAGCTCTCGACTGTTGTATGAGCAGTTCTTC

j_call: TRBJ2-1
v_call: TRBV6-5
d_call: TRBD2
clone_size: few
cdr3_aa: CASSYPRGEGYNEQFF
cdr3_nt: TGTGCCAGCAGTTACCCACGGGGGGAGGGGTACAATGAGCAGTTCTTC

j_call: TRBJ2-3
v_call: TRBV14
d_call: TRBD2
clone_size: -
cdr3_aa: CASSPLANTDTQYF
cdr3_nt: TGTGCCAGCAGCCCACTAGCGAATACAGATACGCAGTATTTT

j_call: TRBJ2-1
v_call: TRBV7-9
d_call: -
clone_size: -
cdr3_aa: CASSSGLPNEQFF
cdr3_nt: TGTGCCAGCAGCTCTGGACTCCCTAATGAGCAGTTCTTC

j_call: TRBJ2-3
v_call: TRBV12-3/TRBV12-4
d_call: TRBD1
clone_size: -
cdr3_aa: CASTPRDSLTPTDTQYF
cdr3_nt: TGTGCCAGCACCCCCCGGGACAGCCTCACACCCACAGATACGCAGTATTTT

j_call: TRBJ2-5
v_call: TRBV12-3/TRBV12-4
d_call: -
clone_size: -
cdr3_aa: CASSLGGITETQYF
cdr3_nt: TGTGCCAGCAGCCTAGGGGGGATCACGGAGACCCAGTACTTC

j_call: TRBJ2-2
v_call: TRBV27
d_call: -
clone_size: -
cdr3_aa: CASSGGGGRRPGSCFF
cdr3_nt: -

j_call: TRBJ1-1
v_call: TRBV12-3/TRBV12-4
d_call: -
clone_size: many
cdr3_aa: CASRLYTEAFF
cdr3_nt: TGTGCCAGCAGATTGTACACTGAAGCTTTCTTT

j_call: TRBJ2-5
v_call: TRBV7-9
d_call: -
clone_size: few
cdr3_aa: CASSLKGTQYF
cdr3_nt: TGTGCCAGCAGCCTGAAGGGGACCCAGTACTTC

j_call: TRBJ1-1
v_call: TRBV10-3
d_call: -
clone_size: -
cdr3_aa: CAITGGFGTEAFF
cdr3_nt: TGTGCCATCACCGGGGGGTTTGGCACTGAAGCTTTCTTT

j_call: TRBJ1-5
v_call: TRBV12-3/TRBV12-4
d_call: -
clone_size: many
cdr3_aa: CASSSTSNQPQHF
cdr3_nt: TGTGCCAGCAGTTCGACAAGCAATCAGCCCCAGCATTTT

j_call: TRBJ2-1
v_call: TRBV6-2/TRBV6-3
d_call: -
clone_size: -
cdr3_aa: CASSYGLVKIF
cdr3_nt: TGTGCCAGCAGTTACGGGCTAGTGAAGATCTTC

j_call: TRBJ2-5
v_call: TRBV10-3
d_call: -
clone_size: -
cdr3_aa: CAIRGDMTSQETQYF
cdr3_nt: TGTGCCATCAGGGGGGATATGACTAGTCAAGAGACCCAGTACTTC

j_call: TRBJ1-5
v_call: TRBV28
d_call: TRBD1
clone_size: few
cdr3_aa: CASSLGQGLYQPQHF
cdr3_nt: TGTGCCAGCAGTTTAGGACAGGGGCTCTATCAGCCCCAGCATTTT

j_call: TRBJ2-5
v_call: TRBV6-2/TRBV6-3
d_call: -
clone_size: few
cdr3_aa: CASLKDGRRETQYF
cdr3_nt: TGTGCCAGCCTGAAGGACGGCCGTAGAGAGACCCAGTACTTC

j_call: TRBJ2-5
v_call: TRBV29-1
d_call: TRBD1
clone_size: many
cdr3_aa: CSADRVETQYF
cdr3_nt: TGCAGCGCTGACAGGGTGGAGACCCAGTACTTC

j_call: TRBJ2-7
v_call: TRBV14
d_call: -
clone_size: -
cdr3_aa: CASSQATGSQGIEQYF
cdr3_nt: TGTGCCAGCAGCCAGGCCACCGGATCCCAGGGGATCGAGCAGTACTTC

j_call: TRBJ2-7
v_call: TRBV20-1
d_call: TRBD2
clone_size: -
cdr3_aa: CRAGRLHYEQYF
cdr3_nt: TGCAGAGCCGGGAGGCTTCACTACGAGCAGTACTTC

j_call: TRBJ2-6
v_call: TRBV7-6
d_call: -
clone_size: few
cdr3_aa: CASSHDGSSGANVLTF
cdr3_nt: TGTGCCAGCAGCCATGACGGGAGCTCTGGGGCCAACGTCCTGACTTTC

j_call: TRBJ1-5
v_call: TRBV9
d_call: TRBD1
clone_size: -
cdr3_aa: CASSAGQVYQPQHF
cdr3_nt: TGTGCCAGCAGCGCCGGACAGGTGTATCAGCCCCAGCATTTT